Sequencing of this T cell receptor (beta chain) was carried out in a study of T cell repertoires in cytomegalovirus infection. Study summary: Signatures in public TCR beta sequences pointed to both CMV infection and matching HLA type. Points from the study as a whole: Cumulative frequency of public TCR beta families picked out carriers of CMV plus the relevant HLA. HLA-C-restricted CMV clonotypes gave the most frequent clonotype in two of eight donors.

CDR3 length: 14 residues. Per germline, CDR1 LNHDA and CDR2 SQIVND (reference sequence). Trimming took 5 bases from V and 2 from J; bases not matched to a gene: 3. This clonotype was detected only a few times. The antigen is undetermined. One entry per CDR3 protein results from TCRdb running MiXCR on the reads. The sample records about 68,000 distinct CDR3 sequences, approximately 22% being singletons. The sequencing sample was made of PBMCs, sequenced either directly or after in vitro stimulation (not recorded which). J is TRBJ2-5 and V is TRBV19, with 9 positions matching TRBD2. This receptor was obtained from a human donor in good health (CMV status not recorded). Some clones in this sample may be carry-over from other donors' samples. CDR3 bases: TGTGCCAGTAGTTCCCTAGCGGGGCAAGAGACCCAGTACTTC. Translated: CASSSLAGQETQYF.